A single sample is the source of the 23 T cell receptor beta chains below, sequenced in a study of T-cell reconstitution after alpha-beta-depleted transplantation in children. Researchers prepared the TCRbeta library using unique molecular identifiers, the study reports. Each CDR3 protein is one row after TCRdb ran MiXCR on the PCR reads. The sample holds 540,000 or so distinct CDR3 sequences; 23% are singletons and the top ten take around an eighth. This material consisted of PBMCs, mostly from graft donor cells, taken 360 days after TCRalphabeta/CD19-depleted stem cell transplant. The receptor set was obtained from a boy younger than two who had a stem cell transplant for acute myeloid leukemia, so the T cells may come from the graft donor.

The chain joins TRBV7-2 to TRBJ2-5, with TRBD1 matching 8 bases. The CDR3 sequence is 16 residues long. The junction had 7 bases not matched to a gene; V was cut back by 2 bases and J by 2 bases. CDR1 and CDR2 from the germline V gene are SGHTA and FQGNSA. CDR3 protein: CASSLMRTGQQETQYF. CDR3 in DNA: TGTGCCAGCAGCTTAATGAGGACAGGGCAACAAGAGACCCAGTACTTC.

This rearrangement joins TRBV12-3 or TRBV12-4 to TRBJ1-5, with a tentative D call TRBD1 (5 bases). This CDR3 has 13 amino acids. V lost 6 bases, J lost 7 bases, and 13 bases lay in between. CDR3 DNA: TGTGCCAGCAGGCAGGGAGTTGCCCAGCCCCAGCATTTT. Amino acid sequence: CASRQGVAQPQHF.

This clonotype appeared once. The chain combines TRBV11-2 with TRBJ2-5, with a possible D match to TRBD2 (6 bases). Germline CDR1 is SGHAT and CDR2 is FQNNGV. The CDR3 length is 13 residues. V dropped 2 bases and J dropped 9 bases, with 13 bases sitting between them. CDR3 bases: TGTGCCAGCAGCTTAACGTGGAGGGAGTCCCAGTACTTC. The encoded protein is CASSLTWRESQYF.

The chain is built from TRBV6-2 or TRBV6-3 and TRBJ2-7; 8 nucleotides align to TRBD2. This CDR3 region has 15 residues. V shed 2 bases and J 0 bases; nucleotides not matched to a gene: 3. The germline CDR1 and CDR2 sequences are MNHEY and SVGEGT. For the CDR3, the DNA is TGTGCCAGCAGTTACCCGGGAGGGGGCTCCTACGAGCAGTACTTC. This translates into CASSYPGGGSYEQYF.

The CDR3 DNA is TGCAGTGCTTCGGACGGGAGGGAACTACCTTTATACGAGCAGTACTTC. It specifies CSASDGRELPLYEQYF. The genes are TRBV20-1 and TRBJ2-7; 8 bases match TRBD2. Per germline, CDR1 DFQATT and CDR2 SNEGSKA (reference sequence). J was trimmed by 4 bases and V by 5 bases; bases with no gene match: 16. The CDR3 totals 16 residues.

This clonotype was seen at least ten times. The chain recombines TRBV7-9 with TRBJ2-5, with D possibly matching TRBD2 (6 bases). V was shortened by 4 bases and J by 2 bases, with 8 bases between the two germline ends. The CDR3 contains 13 residues. Per the germline V gene, CDR1 is SEHNR and CDR2 is FQNEAQ (reference sequence). CDR3 DNA sequence: TGTGCCAGCAGCTGGACTATTCAAGAGACCCAGTACTTC. Translating gives CASSWTIQETQYF.

The V call is TRBV25-1, the J call TRBJ2-1, with D possibly called TRBD1 or TRBD2 (5 bases each). The germline V and J ends were trimmed by 6 bases and 4 bases, with 13 bases remaining between them. Germline CDR1 reads MGHDK; CDR2 reads SYGVNS. The CDR3 runs 14 residues. DNA of the CDR3: TGTGCCAGCAGCCCTGGATGGGGGTACAATGAGCAGTTCTTC. This sequence encodes CASSPGWGYNEQFF.

This clonotype was observed a few times. V is TRBV18 and J is TRBJ2-1; 10 bases are shared with TRBD1. The CDR3 length is 16 residues. Germline V CDR1 and CDR2: KGHSH, LQKENI. J gave up 5 bases and V 0 bases, and 4 bases lay outside the gene matches. The CDR3 nucleotides are TGTGCCAGCTCACCACCCTCCGGGACAGGGGACAATGAGCAGTTCTTC. As protein: CASSPPSGTGDNEQFF.

The sample holds a few counts of this clonotype. The J gene is TRBJ1-4, the V gene TRBV6-5, with a weak D call TRBD1 (5 bases). This CDR3 comprises 16 residues. Trimming removed 0 bases at V and 8 bases at J, with 16 bases between. CDR1 and CDR2 from the germline V gene are MNHEY and SVGAGI. CDR3 bases: TGTGCCAGCAGTTACTCGAAGGCACAGGAGGGGGAAAAACTGTTTTTT. Protein sequence: CASSYSKAQEGEKLFF.

J is TRBJ2-7 and V is TRBV5-1, with 10 bases that match TRBD2. The V segment lost 5 bases and the J segment 2 bases; nucleotides outside the gene matches: 16. The CDR3 is made up of 18 amino acids. CDR1 is SGHRS, CDR2 YFSETQ, per germline. CDR3 residues: CASSPPGLAMGKPYEQYV. Written as DNA, the CDR3 is TGCGCCAGCAGTCCGCCGGGACTAGCGATGGGAAAACCCTACGAGCAGTACGTC.

This chain links TRBV27 with TRBJ2-3; 10 bases line up with TRBD2. The length of the CDR3 is 16 residues. The germline gives CDR1 MNHEY, CDR2 SMNVEV (reference sequence). Trimming at V came to 6 bases and at J to 6 bases, leaving 12 bases not matched to a gene. The CDR3 protein is CASSPRTSGRGDTQYF. Here the CDR3 DNA reads TGTGCCAGCAGCCCGAGGACTAGCGGCCGAGGGGATACGCAGTATTTT.

In its sample, this clonotype was seen many times. CDR3 sequence reads: CSASPEPGANVLTF. The DNA of the CDR3 is TGCAGTGCTAGTCCCGAACCTGGGGCCAACGTCCTGACTTTC. The rearrangement joins TRBV20-1 to TRBJ2-6; no definite D call. Trimming pared 3 bases from V and 2 bases from J, leaving 8 bases between. The CDR3 totals 14 residues. Germline CDR1 and CDR2: DFQATT and SNEGSKA (reference sequence).

The chain is built from TRBV7-7 and TRBJ1-1, with a tentative D call TRBD1 (5 bases). Between the trimmed V and J ends, which lost 3 bases and 7 bases, there was a span of 12 bases. The CDR3 sequence is 13 residues long. Looked up from germline, CDR1 is SSHAT and CDR2 is FNYEAQ (reference sequence). The CDR3 protein is CASSLVMGGEAFF. CDR3 coding DNA: TGTGCCAGCAGCTTGGTCATGGGGGGTGAAGCTTTCTTT.

The V gene is TRBV7-8, the J gene TRBJ2-7; D is perhaps TRBD1 (5 bases). This CDR3 region has 15 residues. The germline CDR1 and CDR2 sequences are SGHVS and FQNEAQ. Trimming stripped 1 base from V and 3 bases from J, with 13 bases between. The CDR3 DNA is TGTGCCAGCAGCTTAGAGGGGCAGGCCAACTACGAGCAGTACTTC. Encoded protein: CASSLEGQANYEQYF.

This clonotype was seen a handful of times. The gene calls are TRBV12-3 or TRBV12-4 and TRBJ2-7; D gene unclear. With 4 bases removed from V and 1 base from J, the gap between germline ends came to 8 bases. The CDR3 runs 13 residues. In nucleotides, the CDR3 is TGTGCCAGCAGTTCAGATTTATCCTACGAGCAGTACTTC. It codes for CASSSDLSYEQYF.

This clonotype appeared many times. The chain recombines TRBV5-1 with TRBJ1-1, with D maybe TRBD1 (6 bases). Germline CDR1 and CDR2: SGHRS and YFSETQ. V lost 0 bases, J lost 3 bases, and 21 bases lay in between. The CDR3 totals 18 residues. The CDR3 protein is CASSLEGFRGMSDTEAFF. The CDR3 DNA follows: TGCGCCAGCAGCTTGGAAGGATTCAGGGGAATGTCCGACACTGAAGCTTTCTTT.

The chain combines TRBV28 with TRBJ2-2; 8 bases are a match to TRBD2. The CDR3 runs to 15 residues. Germline lookup yields CDR1 MDHEN and CDR2 SYDVKM. V lost 5 bases and J lost 0; bases outside the gene matches: 2. The CDR3 spells CASSRLAPNTGELFF. The CDR3 bases are TGTGCCAGCAGTCGACTAGCGCCGAACACCGGGGAGCTGTTTTTT. Together with reference TRBV28 and TRBJ2-2, the CDR3 gives the full variable domain: DVKVTQSSRYLVKRTGEKVFLECVQDMDHENMFWYRQDPGLGLRLIYFSYDVKMKEKGDIPEGYSVSREKKERFSLILESASTNQTSMYLCASSRLAPNTGELFFGEGSRLTVL.

The genes are TRBV4-1 and TRBJ2-4, with D maybe TRBD2 (5 bases). Per germline, CDR1 MGHRA and CDR2 YSYEKL. V lost 1 base to trimming and J lost 8 bases, with 12 bases between them. The CDR3 extends over 14 amino acids. The CDR3 reads CASSQAAGVHIQYF. CDR3 DNA sequence: TGCGCCAGCAGCCAAGCTGCCGGGGTACACATTCAGTACTTC.

The V and J genes are TRBV6-5 and TRBJ1-2; 8 positions agree with TRBD1. The J segment lost 2 bases and the V segment lost 5 bases, leaving 13 bases of the junction unmatched. The CDR3 extends over 17 amino acids. Germline-derived CDR1 and CDR2 are MNHEY and SVGAGI. The CDR3 DNA is TGTGCCAGCAGTCATTCTTTACAGGGGGTTATGAACTATGGCTACACCTTC. Residues: CASSHSLQGVMNYGYTF.

This clonotype was found a few times. This chain uses TRBV20-1 with TRBJ1-6; 10 bases align to TRBD1. This CDR3 spans 16 amino acids. V was clipped by 6 bases and J by 2 bases; unmatched bases: 7. Germline CDR1 DFQATT, CDR2 SNEGSKA (reference sequence). The CDR3 loop reads CSAIGQGGTYNSPLHF. CDR3 nucleotide sequence: TGCAGTGCCATCGGACAGGGGGGAACCTATAATTCACCCCTCCACTTT.

The chain employs TRBV14 and TRBJ2-1; TRBD2 matches 14 bases. The trim removed 1 base at V and 4 bases at J, leaving 6 bases unmatched. CDR1 is SGHDN and CDR2 is FVKESK in the germline V gene. The CDR3 loop spans 18 amino acids. The CDR3 sequence: CASSQAFRTSGGYNEQFF. The CDR3 DNA reads as TGTGCCAGCAGCCAAGCCTTCCGGACTAGCGGGGGGTACAATGAGCAGTTCTTC.

The chain combines TRBV7-9 with TRBJ2-1, with D perhaps TRBD1 (6 bases). V lost 5 bases and J 0 bases, leaving 14 bases between the germline ends. This CDR3 comprises 16 residues. Germline values: CDR1 SEHNR, CDR2 FQNEAQ (reference sequence). The CDR3: CASSMNRADSYNEQFF. The CDR3 region has the DNA TGTGCCAGCAGCATGAACAGGGCAGACTCCTACAATGAGCAGTTCTTC.

The rearrangement joins TRBV5-1 to TRBJ1-2, with D possibly matching TRBD1 (6 bases). The CDR3 has 17 residues. Germline V gene data show CDR1 as SGHRS and CDR2 as YFSETQ. Trimming cost V 2 bases and J 7 bases, with 24 bases left between them. CDR3 DNA: TGCGCCAGCAGCTTAGGATGGGAGACAGGCTCTATTCGTGGCTACACCTTC. Encoded protein: CASSLGWETGSIRGYTF.